These T cell receptor beta chains were read from a single sample in a study of cytomegalovirus exposure and HLA in healthy donors. Clones were sequenced by immunoSEQ multiplex PCR, and TCRdb holds only the in-frame ones, with some missing. The table lists 120,000 to 150,000 clones, 65% to 85% of them singletons, with about 3.7% in the top ten. The sample consisted of PBMCs. These receptors were collected from a male donor in good health and CMV-seronegative. Both conserved end residues are part of each CDR3. The D gene is left open where the match is weak. Some rows mark clone size as missing; the rest say once, few, many or name a class of expanded clone.

CDR3 protein,CDR3 DNA,V gene,clone size,D gene,J gene
CASTPGGGTDTQYF,TGTGCCAGCACTCCAGGGGGAGGAACAGATACGCAGTATTTT,TRBV2,.,.,TRBJ2-3
CAISESWGVGTEAFF,TGTGCCATCAGTGAGTCTTGGGGGGTGGGCACTGAAGCTTTCTTT,TRBV10-3,.,.,TRBJ1-1
CASSLDRGLYEQYF,TGTGCCAGCAGCTTAGACAGGGGGCTCTACGAGCAGTACTTC,TRBV7-2,.,TRBD1,TRBJ2-7
CASSGLGLVTDTQYF,TGTGCCAGCAGTGGTCTGGGACTAGTCACAGATACGCAGTATTTT,TRBV7-6,.,TRBD2,TRBJ2-3
CASNGQGRQPQHF,TGTGCCAGTAATGGCCAGGGGCGACAGCCCCAGCATTTT,TRBV19,few,.,TRBJ1-5
CASSLGEWWDNEQFF,TGCGCCAGCAGCTTGGGGGAGTGGTGGGACAATGAGCAGTTCTTC,TRBV5-1,.,.,TRBJ2-1
CASSRDSLRVDTEAFF,TGCGCCAGCAGCAGGGACAGCCTGCGGGTGGACACTGAAGCTTTCTTT,TRBV5-1,few,TRBD1,TRBJ1-1
CASSYSSHYPNYGYTF,TGTGCCAGCAGTTACTCGTCACACTATCCAAACTATGGCTACACCTTC,TRBV6-5,.,.,TRBJ1-2
CASSPSGSSPSYEQYF,TGCGCCAGCAGCCCTAGCGGGAGTTCCCCCTCCTACGAGCAGTACTTC,TRBV4-3,.,TRBD2,TRBJ2-7
CASSLDSNTEAFF,TGTGCCAGCAGCTTGGACAGTAACACTGAAGCTTTCTTT,TRBV5-6,.,.,TRBJ1-1
CASSLGTSQRADTQYF,TGTGCCAGCAGCTTGGGGACAAGCCAACGGGCAGATACGCAGTATTTT,TRBV5-4,.,.,TRBJ2-3
CASSYRGLNTEAFF,TGTGCCAGCAGTTACCGGGGGTTGAACACTGAAGCTTTCTTT,TRBV6-5,.,.,TRBJ1-1
CASSPPYNTEAFF,TGTGCCAGCTCACCACCTTATAACACTGAAGCTTTCTTT,TRBV18,few,.,TRBJ1-1
CASSLDRGSGNTIYF,TGCGCCAGCAGCCTTGACAGGGGCTCTGGAAACACCATATATTTT,TRBV4-1,once,TRBD1,TRBJ1-3
CSSSPQIGTGKTYEQYF,TGTTCCAGCAGCCCCCAAATCGGGACAGGGAAAACCTACGAGCAGTACTTC,TRBV7-9,.,TRBD1,TRBJ2-7
CASSYRTAPQAFF,TGTGCCAGCAGTTACCGGACAGCGCCGCAAGCTTTCTTT,TRBV28,.,.,TRBJ1-1
CASSLRQGAEGYTF,TGTGCCAGCAGCTTAAGACAGGGCGCGGAGGGCTACACCTTC,TRBV7-9,few,TRBD1,TRBJ1-2
CAWSVSGRAYNEQFF,TGTGCCTGGAGCGTTAGCGGGAGGGCTTACAATGAGCAGTTCTTC,TRBV30,.,TRBD2,TRBJ2-1
CASSLVAAPNTEAFF,TGTGCCAGCAGCTTAGTGGCGGCACCGAACACTGAAGCTTTCTTT,TRBV7-9,.,.,TRBJ1-1
CASSSFPGLNSPQYF,TGTGCCAGCAGCTCATTCCCGGGACTAAATTCTCCGCAGTACTTC,TRBV11-3,.,TRBD2,TRBJ2-7
CASSLGGLETQYF,TGTGCCAGCAGCTTGGGGGGGTTAGAGACCCAGTACTTC,TRBV13,.,TRBD2,TRBJ2-5
CASSLTGGTTDTQYF,TGTGCCAGCAGCTTAACGGGCGGGACCACAGATACGCAGTATTTT,TRBV7-6,.,.,TRBJ2-3
CASSEHPTTGGSGYTF,TGTGCCAGCAGTGAACACCCCACCACAGGGGGGAGTGGCTACACCTTC,TRBV6-1,.,TRBD1,TRBJ1-2
CASSLDGRTGELFF,TGCGCCAGCAGCTTGGACGGGAGGACCGGGGAGCTGTTTTTT,TRBV5-1,.,TRBD2,TRBJ2-2
CASTRDGSSGNTIYF,TGTGCCAGCACCCGGGACGGGAGCTCTGGAAACACCATATATTTT,TRBV6-5,.,.,TRBJ1-3
CSVGTGTAYGYTF,TGCAGCGTTGGAACCGGGACAGCTTATGGCTACACCTTC,TRBV29-1,.,TRBD1,TRBJ1-2
CASSRTRYLYNSPLHF,TGTGCCAGCAGCCGGACTAGGTATTTGTATAATTCACCCCTCCACTTT,TRBV13,once,.,TRBJ1-6
CASTHGNLRNYGYTF,TGTGCCAGCACCCACGGGAACCTCCGCAACTATGGCTACACCTTC,TRBV28,.,.,TRBJ1-2
CASSVAGDPTGELFF,TGTGCCAGCAGCGTAGCGGGAGATCCCACCGGGGAGCTGTTTTTT,TRBV9,.,.,TRBJ2-2
CASSSRQWGYTF,TGTGCCAGCAGCTCAAGACAGTGGGGCTACACCTTC,TRBV7-9,.,.,TRBJ1-2
CASTASSKETQYF,TGTGCCAGCACAGCTAGCTCCAAAGAGACCCAGTACTTC,TRBV25-1,.,.,TRBJ2-5
CSSSLPPTGVYNEQFF,TGTTCCAGCAGCTTGCCCCCAACTGGAGTCTACAATGAGCAGTTCTTC,TRBV7-9,once,.,TRBJ2-1